This TCR beta chain originates from a study of blood T cell repertoires in COVID-19. The CDR3 is made up of 14 amino acids. Per germline, CDR1 MGHRA and CDR2 YSYEKL. The V gene lost 6 bases and the J gene lost 6 bases, with 17 bases spanning the gap. One Seattle source followed patients from active infection through their disease course. Produced via immunoSEQ multiplex PCR; TCRdb's table is partial and in-frame only. The sample includes 220,000 or so clones, 82% seen only once; the top ten take 7% to 10%. Sequenced input: peripheral blood. The source is a woman older than 75 with COVID-19, enrolled during active disease. V and J are TRBV4-1 and TRBJ1-1; D might be TRBD1 (6 bases). This CDR3 reads CASRGIQGLPEAFF. For the CDR3, the DNA is TGCGCCAGCAGGGGGATACAGGGCCTCCCTGAAGCTTTCTTT.